The next 7 T cell receptor beta chains were all read from a single sample in a study of PD-1 blockade in classical Hodgkin lymphoma. Brentuximab vedotin exposure varied, and every patient relapsed after autologous stem cell transplantation. Using magnetic negative selection, the CD4+ T cells were separated out of thawed PBMCs. Profiling relied on immunoSEQ multiplex PCR, and the TCRdb table lists in-frame clones only, not all of them. The table includes about 35,000 clones, 90% detected once. Sample: CD4+ T cells from blood, taken at baseline. Receptor source: a human donor with classical Hodgkin lymphoma.

J is TRBJ2-2 and V is TRBV19, with a weak D call TRBD1 (5 bases). The CDR3 has 15 residues. Germline V gives CDR1 LNHDA, CDR2 SQIVND (reference sequence). The ends were cut back, 1 base at V and 3 bases at J, with 9 bases in the middle. CDR3 amino acids: CASSIGTTDTGELFF. Written as DNA, the CDR3 is TGTGCCAGTAGTATAGGGACAACAGACACCGGGGAGCTGTTTTTT.

The chain employs TRBV7-6 and TRBJ1-5; D is ambiguous. The CDR3 is 13 residues long. Germline V gene data show CDR1 as SGHVS and CDR2 as FNYEAQ. V was trimmed by 1 base and J by 4 bases, leaving 5 bases between them. The CDR3 coding sequence is TGTGCCAGCAGCTTAGGCCGGAATCAGCCCCAGCATTTT. It is translated as CASSLGRNQPQHF. The whole variable domain, remainder taken from reference TRBV7-6 and TRBJ1-5, is GAGVSQSPRYKVTKRGQDVALRCDPISGHVSLYWYRQALGQGPEFLTYFNYEAQQDKSGLPNDRFSAERPEGSISTLTIQRTEQRDSAMYRCASSLGRNQPQHFGDGTRLSIL.

This chain uses TRBV18 with TRBJ1-3, with D perhaps matching TRBD1 (6 bases). CDR1 and CDR2 (germline): KGHSH, LQKENI. The CDR3 covers 14 residues. Trimming took off 4 bases at V and 6 bases at J, with 13 bases between the two ends. DNA of the CDR3: TGTGCCAGCTCACTACAGGGAGGCGAAAACACCATATATTTT. Translation: CASSLQGGENTIYF.

The chain combines TRBV5-1 with TRBJ2-2; maybe TRBD1 (5 bases). This CDR3 has 17 amino acids. CDR1 is SGHRS, CDR2 YFSETQ, per germline. V lost 0 bases to trimming and J lost 0 bases, with 12 bases between them. CDR3 residues: CASSLASRQTNTGELFF. The CDR3 DNA reads as TGCGCCAGCAGCTTGGCCTCGAGACAGACGAACACCGGGGAGCTGTTTTTT.

The chain is built from TRBV5-1 and TRBJ2-7, with a weak D call TRBD1 (6 bases). Deletions cut 0 bases from V and 0 bases from J, with 13 bases between. This CDR3 has 16 residues. Germline CDR1 and CDR2: SGHRS and YFSETQ. CDR3 nucleotide sequence: TGCGCCAGCAGCTTGGCCCGGGACACGAGCTCCTACGAGCAGTACTTC. This gives the protein CASSLARDTSSYEQYF.

This chain uses TRBV5-4 with TRBJ2-7; 12 nucleotides match TRBD2. From germline, CDR1 is SGHNT and CDR2 YYREEE (reference sequence). The CDR3 contains 15 residues. V lost 4 bases to trimming and J lost 6 bases; unmatched junction nucleotides: 8. CDR3 in amino acids: CASSLRLAGVREQYF. DNA of the CDR3: TGTGCCAGCAGCCTCAGACTAGCGGGAGTGCGCGAGCAGTACTTC.

V is TRBV21-1 and J is TRBJ2-1; TRBD2 is the table's D call, not checked against the DNA. TRBV21-1 is a pseudogene locus. This CDR3 is 17 amino acids long. This CDR3 is CASSSRGRPVSYNEQFF. CDR3 coding DNA: TGTGCCAGCAGCTCACGCGGGAGACCCGTTAGCTACAATGAGCAGTTCTTC.